The following is a T cell receptor beta chain sequence with its context. Time point denoted: baseline, week 1 (first vaccination visit). The treatment here: pre-vaccination baseline after standard-of-care therapy. TCRdb's copy holds only in-frame clones and misses some; the assay was immunoSEQ multiplex PCR. Of 20,000 to 25,000 clones listed, approximately 85% were seen once; the top ten hold less than 6%. The V and J ends lost 3 bases and 4 bases respectively, with 6 bases between them. CDR1 is SNHLY and CDR2 is FYNNEI in the germline V gene. There are 12 residues in the CDR3. This entry belongs to a study of a mutant IDH1 vaccine in newly diagnosed glioma.

This chain joins TRBV2 and TRBJ1-1; D not certain. This TCR derives from a middle-aged man with glioma. Source: PBMCs, taken from a glioma patient treated with radiotherapy, temozolomide or both. CDR3 nucleotide sequence: TGTGCCAGCAGTGATAGGATCACTGAAGCTTTCTTT. Translated, it gives CASSDRITEAFF.